This T cell receptor beta chain comes out of a study of shared clonotypes between healthy human individuals. Findings of the study overall: Generation probabilities were higher for clonotypes shared across all four sorted-subset donors than for unshared ones.

Notes on this clone: The antigen remains undetermined.

The protocol was immunoSEQ multiplex PCR, while the TCRdb copy is restricted to in-frame clones and leaves out a portion. Found here are 2 million to 2.5 million clones, approximately 94% of them singletons; the top ten hold roughly 0.13%. The V gene's germline CDR1 is SGDLS and CDR2 YYNGEE. The CDR3 contains 15 residues. Trimming cost V 3 bases and J 1 base; bases outside gene matches: 1. The sequenced material came from naive CD4+ T cells sorted from blood. Subset: CD45RA+ positively selected. The TCR originated in a man aged 18-30 years in good health. The chain is built from TRBV9 and TRBJ2-2, with 9 bases fitting TRBD2. The CDR3 protein is CASSETSGNTGELFF. The CDR3 DNA follows: TGTGCCAGCAGCGAGACTAGCGGGAACACCGGGGAGCTGTTTTTT.